These T cell receptor beta chains were read from a single sample in a study of shared clonotypes between healthy human individuals. Profiled with immunoSEQ multiplex PCR; TCRdb holds only in-frame clones, not every one. The table shows 730,000 or so clones, with approximately 79% occurring only once. Sequenced input: memory CD4+ T cells sorted from blood. The receptors derive from a woman aged 25 to 39 in good health. The CDR3 runs from the conserved cysteine through the conserved F or W. D genes are given only for firm matches. Size is stated for part of the rows, as once, few or many counts, or as a class when the clone is expanded.

d_gene	v_gene	j_gene	abundance	CDR3nt	CDR3aa
TRBD1	TRBV25-1	TRBJ2-5	many	TGTGCCAGCTCTGGACAGGGGCAAGAGACCCAGTACTTC	CASSGQGQETQYF
.	TRBV2	TRBJ2-2	once	TGTGCCAGCAAACCGGACACGAACACCGGGGAGCTGTTTTTT	CASKPDTNTGELFF
.	TRBV30	TRBJ1-2	.	TGTGCCTGGTCCATCCTGGGCAGGGTAAATGGCTACACCTTC	CAWSILGRVNGYTF
TRBD2	TRBV19	TRBJ2-3	.	TGTGCCAGTAGTAAGACTAGCGGGAGGGAGGGGGCGCAGTATTTT	CASSKTSGREGAQYF
TRBD1	TRBV5-1	TRBJ2-2	.	TGCGCCAGCAGCTTCCTCGGGACAGGGGGCCGAAACACCGGGGAGCTGTTTTTT	CASSFLGTGGRNTGELFF
.	TRBV20-1	TRBJ2-7	.	TGCAGTGCTACCCGGGACCGCGAGCAGTACTTC	CSATRDREQYF
TRBD2	TRBV5-4	TRBJ2-7	.	TGTGCCAGCAGCTTGGGGTCTCCGCGGGAGGCGGTATACGAGCAGTACTTC	CASSLGSPREAVYEQYF
TRBD2	TRBV2	TRBJ2-1	.	TGTGCCAGCAGTGGACTAGCGGGGAGCCTACTAACCTACAATGAGCAGTTCTTC	CASSGLAGSLLTYNEQFF
TRBD2	TRBV7-9	TRBJ2-1	.	TGTGCCAGCTTAGTTAGCGGGAGCCCCTACAATGAGCAGTTCTTC	CASLVSGSPYNEQFF
.	TRBV10-1	TRBJ1-1	.	TGCGCCAGCAGTCTGAACAGGGCGAACACTGAAGCTTTCTTT	CASSLNRANTEAFF
TRBD1	TRBV6-1	TRBJ1-1	.	TGTGCCAGCAGTCAACAGGGGGCCACTGAAGCTTTCTTT	CASSQQGATEAFF
.	TRBV7-9	TRBJ1-1	.	TGTGCCAGCAGCTTGGATCTAATGAACACTGAAGCTTTCTTT	CASSLDLMNTEAFF
TRBD2	TRBV5-1	TRBJ2-1	.	TGCGCCAGCAGCAATCTAGCGGGGGGCTACAATGAGCAGTTCTTC	CASSNLAGGYNEQFF
TRBD2	TRBV28	TRBJ2-7	few	TGTGCCAGCAGTTTGAGCGGGAGGGCCAGGGGGGAGCAGTACTTC	CASSLSGRARGEQYF
.	TRBV2	TRBJ1-5	.	TGTGCCAGCAGGGGGGGGGAGCCCCAGCATTTT	CASRGGEPQHF
TRBD2	TRBV18	TRBJ2-2	many	TGTGCCAGCTCACCACCGAGCGGGAGGGCCGACGGGGAGCTGTTTTTT	CASSPPSGRADGELFF
.	TRBV9	TRBJ2-1	.	TGTGCCAGCAGCGTGGAGCCGTGGGAGCAGTTCTTC	CASSVEPWEQFF
TRBD1	TRBV28	TRBJ2-7	.	TGTGCCAGCAGTTCCGGACAGGGACCTGCCTACGAGCAGTACTTC	CASSSGQGPAYEQYF
TRBD2	TRBV10-3	TRBJ2-7	.	TGTGCCATCAGTGATCCGGGACTAGCGGGCGGTACCTACGAGCAGTACTTC	CAISDPGLAGGTYEQYF
TRBD2	TRBV2	TRBJ2-7	.	TGTGCCAGCAGTCCCCTAGCGGGAGTTAACGAGCAGTACTTC	CASSPLAGVNEQYF
TRBD1	TRBV28	TRBJ1-2	.	TGTGCCAGCAGGACGACAGGGGACTATGGCTACACCTTC	CASRTTGDYGYTF
.	TRBV28	TRBJ2-3	.	TGTGCCAACTCGCGCGGGACGACAGATACGCAGTATTTT	CANSRGTTDTQYF
.	TRBV5-1	TRBJ2-5	once	TGCGCCAGCAGCTCACAAAAAAAAGAGACCCAGTACTTC	CASSSQKKETQYF
.	TRBV2	TRBJ2-7	.	TGTGCCAGCAGAGAACCGGGGCCCCCTGGGCAGTACTTC	CASREPGPPGQYF
TRBD1	TRBV10-3	TRBJ1-2	few	TGTGCCTCCGGGACAGGGGAGGACTATGGCTACACCTTC	CASGTGEDYGYTF
TRBD1	TRBV27	TRBJ1-5	.	TGTGCCACCTCGGACAGGTTCAATCAGCCCCAGCATTTT	CATSDRFNQPQHF
TRBD2	TRBV4-1	TRBJ2-5	.	TGCGCCAGCAGCCTACTAGCGGGAGTGGAGACCCAGTACTTC	CASSLLAGVETQYF
.	TRBV2	TRBJ1-1	.	TGTGCCAGCAGTGAGGATGGAACACTGAAGCCTTTCTTT	CASSEDGTLKPFF
.	TRBV4-1	TRBJ1-1	few	TGCGCCAGCAGCCAAGAGCGGACAAGATTTGGGAACACTGAAGCTTTCTTT	CASSQERTRFGNTEAFF
.	TRBV7-2	TRBJ1-5	few	TGTGCCAGCAGCCCAAACACAGTGGCTAGCTTCCAGCCCCAGCATTTT	CASSPNTVASFQPQHF
.	TRBV4-1	TRBJ2-7	.	TGCGCCAGCAGCCATCCAGGGAGGTCCTACGAGCAGTACTTC	CASSHPGRSYEQYF
.	TRBV6-1	TRBJ1-5	.	TGTGCCAGCAGTGCAGGGACGGGTAATCAGCCCCAGCATTTT	CASSAGTGNQPQHF
TRBD2	TRBV4-1	TRBJ2-2	many	TGCGCCAGCAGCAGGGGACTAGCGGGGACCGGGGAGCTGTTTTTT	CASSRGLAGTGELFF
.	TRBV27	TRBJ2-7	.	TGTGCCAGCAGTTCGACCGGGACCCCGCCCTACGAGCAGTACTTC	CASSSTGTPPYEQYF